What follows are 18 T cell receptor beta chains derived from one specimen sequenced in a study of cytomegalovirus exposure and HLA in healthy donors. PCR primers comprised 60 Vbeta and 13 Jbeta primers. Only in-frame clones appear in the TCRdb table, and some are missing; sequencing was by immunoSEQ multiplex PCR. The repertoire includes around 64,000 clones, 86% of them detected once, and roughly 2% sits in the top ten. Sequenced: PBMCs. These receptors were obtained from a woman under 40 in good health and CMV-seronegative.

The chain links TRBV9 to TRBJ2-1, with a weak D call TRBD2 (6 bases). V was trimmed by 0 bases and J by 4 bases, leaving 11 bases between them. The CDR3 consists of 15 residues. Germline CDR1 SGDLS, CDR2 YYNGEE. The CDR3 DNA reads as TGTGCCAGCAGCGTAGGCGGGAATCCGTACAATGAGCAGTTCTTC. It specifies CASSVGGNPYNEQFF.

The CDR3 region has the DNA TGTGCCAGCAGTCGACAGAGGCAAGAGACCCAGTACTTC. This codes for CASSRQRQETQYF. V is TRBV28 and J is TRBJ2-5, with D possibly being TRBD1 (5 bases). CDR3 length equals 13 residues. Trimming left V 5 bases short and J 2 bases short, with 9 bases between. Germline V lookup: CDR1 MDHEN, CDR2 SYDVKM.

This chain joins TRBV30 and TRBJ2-2; maybe TRBD1 (6 bases). V dropped 5 bases and J dropped 1 base, with 11 bases sitting between them. The CDR3 loop spans 14 amino acids. The germline V gene encodes CDR1 GTSNPN and CDR2 SVGIG (reference sequence). As DNA, the CDR3 is TGTGCCTGGGCCGGGACAAAGAACACCGGGGAGCTGTTTTTT. Translation: CAWAGTKNTGELFF.

The chain recombines TRBV19 with TRBJ2-7; a weak D match, TRBD1 (7 bases). V was cut by 11 bases and J by 4 bases, with 15 bases left in between. This CDR3 spans 12 amino acids. The germline CDR1 and CDR2 sequences are LNHDA and SQIVND (reference sequence). In DNA, the CDR3 is TGTGCCCCACCGGAGGGGGCATACGAGCAGTACTTC. It is translated as CAPPEGAYEQYF.

V is TRBV28 and J is TRBJ2-5; the match to TRBD1 covers 7 bases. The J call may be wrong; the DNA end is better matched by TRBJ2-7. The CDR3 length is 14 residues. CDR1 and CDR2 from the germline V gene are MDHEN and SYDVKM. The CDR3 region has the DNA TGTGCCAGCAGTACATACAGGGGTTCGTTCGAGCAGTACTTC. This sequence encodes CASSTYRGSFEQYF.

This clone was seen just once. The rearrangement links TRBV30 to TRBJ2-1; 7 nucleotides align to TRBD1. The germline CDR1 and CDR2 sequences are GTSNPN and SVGIG (reference sequence). V was pared by 3 bases and J by 2 bases, with 1 base of the junction left unmatched. This CDR3 is built from 13 residues. CDR3 protein: CAWRQGPYNEQFF. DNA for the CDR3: TGTGCCTGGAGACAGGGGCCCTACAATGAGCAGTTCTTC.

The chain joins TRBV5-5 to TRBJ2-7; the D gene is possibly TRBD2 (7 bases). This CDR3 comprises 13 residues. Trimming stripped 7 bases from V and 0 bases from J, with 11 bases between. Per germline, CDR1 SGHKS and CDR2 YYEKEE (reference sequence). The CDR3 DNA follows: TGTGCCAGCGGGGGGGGACACTCCTACGAGCAGTACTTC. Its protein is CASGGGHSYEQYF. Full variable domain (rest looked up from reference TRBV5-5 and TRBJ2-7): DAGVTQSPTHLIKTRGQQVTLRCSPISGHKSVSWYQQVLGQGPQFIFQYYEKEERGRGNFPDRFSARQFPNYSSELNVNALLLGDSALYLCASGGGHSYEQYFGPGTRLTVT.

The V gene is TRBV28, the J gene TRBJ2-3; maybe TRBD1 (6 bases). V lost 6 bases, J lost 1 base, and 14 bases lay in between. Germline V gives CDR1 MDHEN, CDR2 SYDVKM. The CDR3 sequence is 15 residues long. The CDR3 sequence: CASRPPRQGTDTQYF. The DNA of the CDR3 is TGTGCCAGCAGGCCCCCTAGACAGGGCACAGATACGCAGTATTTT.

About this clone itself: The same CDR3 arises from other DNA sequences in this sample as well. This chain uses TRBV6-4 with TRBJ2-3, with D tentatively TRBD2 (6 bases). The CDR3 is 16 residues long. Per germline, CDR1 MRHNA and CDR2 SNTAGT. V was clipped by 3 bases and J by 0 bases, with 13 bases between them. CDR3 sequence: CASSETASESTDTQYF. Written as DNA, the CDR3 is TGTGCCAGCAGTGAAACGGCTAGCGAGAGCACAGATACGCAGTATTTT.

V gene TRBV7-3 combines with J gene TRBJ2-3; D is perhaps TRBD1 (6 bases). The V and J ends lost 3 bases and 6 bases respectively, with 22 bases between them. The CDR3 sequence is 17 residues long. Looked up from germline, CDR1 is SGHTA and CDR2 is FQGTGA. Here the CDR3 reads CASSFNGGPKRRDTQYF. The CDR3 DNA is TGTGCCAGCAGCTTTAATGGGGGCCCCAAAAGGCGTGATACGCAGTATTTT.

The chain uses TRBV5-1 and TRBJ1-2; D gene unclear. The CDR3 consists of 12 residues. CDR1 and CDR2 from the germline V gene are SGHRS and YFSETQ. V dropped 0 bases and J dropped 5 bases, with 5 bases sitting between them. CDR3 sequence (DNA): TGCGCCAGCAGCTTGGAGCCTTATGGCTACACCTTC. It translates to CASSLEPYGYTF. Complete variable domain (other parts from reference TRBV5-1 and TRBJ1-2): KAGVTQTPRYLIKTRGQQVTLSCSPISGHRSVSWYQQTPGQGLQFLFEYFSETQRNKGNFPGRFSGRQFSNSRSEMNVSTLELGDSALYLCASSLEPYGYTFGSGTRLTVV.

V is TRBV27 and J is TRBJ2-7; 10 positions agree with TRBD2. The germline CDR1 and CDR2 sequences are MNHEY and SMNVEV (reference sequence). V was pared by 8 bases and J by 5 bases, with 9 bases of the junction left unmatched. The length of the CDR3 is 14 residues. The DNA for the CDR3 is TGTGCCAGCTCCGCCCTAGCGGGAGATGACGAGCAGTACTTC. It is translated as CASSALAGDDEQYF.

About this clone itself: This sample also contains other DNA sequences that code for the same CDR3. The V call is TRBV18, the J call TRBJ2-5; D not certain. Trimming cost V 1 base and J 4 bases, with 4 bases left between them. There are 12 residues in the CDR3. Germline V CDR1 and CDR2: KGHSH, LQKENI. The CDR3 is CASSPRGETQYF. CDR3 in DNA: TGTGCCAGCTCACCACGAGGAGAGACCCAGTACTTC.

DNA of the CDR3: TGTGCCAGCAGTTACTCGCTACAGGGGGATTCCTACGAGCAGTACTTC. Translation gives CASSYSLQGDSYEQYF. V is TRBV6-6 and J is TRBJ2-7; 8 bases agree with TRBD1. Looked up from germline, CDR1 is MNHNY and CDR2 is SVGAGI (reference sequence). This CDR3 comprises 16 residues. V lost 0 bases, J lost 1 base, and 5 bases stayed unmatched.

V gene TRBV19 combines with J gene TRBJ2-3, with 14 bases that match TRBD2. CDR3 length: 16 amino acids. Germline values: CDR1 LNHDA, CDR2 SQIVND (reference sequence). The V and J ends lost 5 bases and 6 bases, in that order; junction bases with no gene match: 7. The DNA of the CDR3 is TGTGCCAGTAGTGTCCGGACTAGCGGGAGGTGGGATACGCAGTATTTT. Protein sequence: CASSVRTSGRWDTQYF. Full variable domain (rest looked up from reference TRBV19 and TRBJ2-3): DGGITQSPKYLFRKEGQNVTLSCEQNLNHDAMYWYRQDPGQGLRLIYYSQIVNDFQKGDIAEGYSVSREKKESFPLTVTSAQKNPTAFYLCASSVRTSGRWDTQYFGPGTRLTVL.

This chain connects TRBV25-1 to TRBJ1-3; possible D gene TRBD1, 6 bases. The CDR3 sequence is 13 residues long. From germline, CDR1 is MGHDK and CDR2 SYGVNS. Trimming shortened V by 8 bases and J by 0 bases, and 8 bases separated the two germline ends. The CDR3 loop reads CASGQSSGNTIYF. CDR3 in DNA: TGTGCCAGCGGACAGAGCTCTGGAAACACCATATATTTT.

V usage is TRBV4-2 and J usage is TRBJ2-1; 12 nucleotides agree with TRBD2. Germline V gives CDR1 LGHNA, CDR2 YNFKEQ. The length of the CDR3 is 18 residues. V shed 0 bases and J 4 bases; nucleotides not matched to a gene: 7. DNA for the CDR3: TGTGCCAGCAGCCAAGATCCTCTAGCGGGAGGGGGATACAATGAGCAGTTCTTC. Its protein is CASSQDPLAGGGYNEQFF.

The chain joins TRBV27 to TRBJ1-2, with a possible D match to TRBD1 (6 bases). Trimming removed 7 bases at V and 3 bases at J, with 24 bases between. Germline CDR1 reads MNHEY; CDR2 reads SMNVEV (reference sequence). This CDR3 spans 17 amino acids. This chain's CDR3 is CASTIPATGTLHYGYTF. CDR3 nucleotide sequence: TGTGCCAGCACCATCCCGGCGACAGGAACGCTCCACTATGGCTACACCTTC.